This T cell receptor (beta chain) was captured by sequencing in a study of identical twins. A universal primer binding site was introduced by template switching. The final cDNA contained unique molecular identifiers. TCRdb re-called the 5' RACE reads through MiXCR, storing one row per CDR3 protein. Of some 730,000 distinct CDR3 sequences in the sample, about 20% were seen once. CDR1 ENHRY and CDR2 SYGVKD come from the germline V gene. V lost 1 base and J 5 bases, leaving 5 bases between the germline ends. The CDR3 extends over 12 amino acids. This sample was also put to use in a study of T cells expressing NK-cell markers. According to that study: It was sorted CD3+CD56+NKG2C+, CD3+CD56+NKG2C- and CD3+CD56-NKG2C+ T cells that supplied the TCR beta repertoires. Topping the CD3+CD56-NKG2C+ fraction as well were these clonotypes, in a few donors.

The gene calls are TRBV10-3 and TRBJ2-5; D uncertain. Sequencing used PBMCs. The receptor was isolated from a woman aged 18-35 years in good health. CDR3 loop: CAISEFRETQYF. In DNA form, the CDR3 reads TGTGCCATCAGTGAGTTCAGGGAGACCCAGTACTTC.